This T cell receptor beta chain originates from a study of shared clonotypes between healthy human individuals (dated by TCRdb to the early 2020s). Concerning the study at large: Two women and a few men aged 18 to 49 years were included in the cohort. Between about 0.85 and 8.9 billion PBMCs per donor were obtained by leukapheresis. To estimate repertoire size and how much clonotypes are shared between individuals, the study performed deep sequencing of blood TCR repertoires from roughly five healthy adults. Per donor, three plates each were used for CD4 naive and CD4 memory, two for CD8 naive, and one for CD8 memory. Libraries were prepared and TCR repertoires were sequenced by different laboratories using diverse techniques, in order to increase sequencing depth and limit assay-specific biases. Overall results and qualifications from the work: Naive subsets generally had larger estimated clonotype richness than memory subsets did. Approximately 5% of naive CD4, roughly 3.6% of naive CD8, around 2.3% of memory CD4, and about 0.4% of memory CD8 clonotypes were shared across a few donors. Only blood was sampled, and tissue TCR repertoires likely differ from those in blood. Because the study included a small number of donors, the genetic and exposure-history diversity represented was limited. Even with the large sequencing depth, rarefaction of the sorted-subset datasets indicated that sequencing was incomplete. Based on pairwise subsampling, the degree of clonotype sharing among donors was expected to be affected by sequencing depth. Compared with non-shared clonotypes, the clonotypes found in all four sorted-subset donors had higher generation probabilities.

CD8 naive samples consisted of CD45RO-negative cells that were positively selected for CCR7, yielding a CD45RA+CCR7+ population without TemRA cells. Healthy HIV-negative adults with no recently reported acute infections or vaccinations were included as donors. All donors were Caucasian adults living in Nashville, Tennessee, USA. After blood collection by leukapheresis, PBMCs were isolated using Ficoll-Histopaque density gradient centrifugation and then cryopreserved in the vapor phase of liquid nitrogen. Purity and quantity of every magnetically sorted T cell population were checked by analytical flow cytometry. Genomic DNA was isolated from every sorted fraction and measured by UV absorbance on a Nanodrop 2000c. Spanning cysteine to phenylalanine, the CDR3 consists of 16 amino acids. The CDR3 DNA has 48 bases and is translated from base 1. At the junction V is shortened by 3 bases and J by 4 bases; bases outside the gene matches: 9. According to the germline V gene, CDR1 reads KGHSH and CDR2 reads LQKENI.

Remarks on this clone: Its cognate antigen has yet to be identified. No per-base quality is available; no much larger clone lies one base away.

TCR CDR3 regions were amplified from genomic DNA by multiplex PCR using the deep immunoSEQ assay. Genomic DNA extracted from each cell subset was distributed evenly over all wells of several immunoSEQ 96-well plates, and each plate served as one replicate. For sorted subsets, around 0.2 ug of genomic DNA, equivalent to about 30,000 T cell genomes, went into each replicate PCR. The purified libraries were quantified using a Qubit 3.0 fluorometer, sized with a Bioanalyzer 2100, and then quantified again using the KAPA Library Quantification kit. A separate single-read 150-cycle Illumina NextSeq 550 flow cell was used to sequence each immunoSEQ 96-well plate. In the original analysis: Because the immunoSEQ output included only junctional sequences and no quality scores, the filtering could not be the same as the filtering used for full-length reads. Sequences were annotated with PyIR, a Python wrapper for IgBLAST v1.9, and V/J genes and CDR3 were assigned using IMGT germline references. Reads were removed for weak V/J assignments (E-value above 1e-6), missing CDR3, stop codons, out-of-frame junctions, or ambiguous translated residues. V3J clonotypes were defined as sequences sharing the same inferred V gene, J gene, and CDR3 amino acid sequence. Percentage overlap between repertoires was computed as shared unique clonotypes divided by the size of the smaller repertoire. RTK rarefaction, the Chao1 estimator, and Recon v2.1 estimates of unobserved clonotypes were used to assess repertoire richness. Generation probabilities for all TCRbeta clonotypes obtained by the gDNA method from a handful of donors were computed using OLGA. As stored in TCRdb, this immuneACCESS dataset retains in-frame rearrangements with V and J assigned. A fraction of the clones does not appear; measured against another copy, unresolved V genes explain less than half of the discrepancy, and the remainder lacks a known reason. V, J and clone size are those of that table, while D and trimming were read from the DNA. The sample data list about 580,000 clones, and 95% to 98% of these were observed just once. 0.3% of the sample comes from the top ten.

This chain is built from TRBV18 and TRBJ2-5, with 9 junctional bases fitting TRBD2. The material sequenced was naive CD8+ T cells sorted from blood. The cell subset or site label for this specimen denotes: CD45RA+CCR7+. The TCR comes from a man aged 30 to 39 in good health. The nucleotide sequence is given as TGTGCCAGCTCACCGTGGGCTAGCGGGACGGGAGAGACCCAGTACTTC. Its protein product is CASSPWASGTGETQYF.